This TCR beta chain appears in the sequencing data of a study of T-cell memory formation after mild COVID-19. This clonotype was detected only a few times. The germline gives CDR1 SGHTA, CDR2 FQGNSA. CDR3 length: 16 residues. V was clipped by 0 bases and J by 0 bases, with 9 bases between them. The 5'RACE method, run with constant-segment primers, produced TCR alpha and TCR beta cDNA libraries (carrying sample barcodes and UMIs). TCRdb itself ran the 5' RACE reads through MiXCR, one entry per CDR3 protein. In the table there are around 310,000 distinct CDR3 sequences, 13% to 15% of which are singletons.

Sequenced material: PBMCs or a T cell subset sorted from them (not recorded which). The clonotype comes from a man between 18 and 29 years old who had mild COVID-19 (a few samples of this study predate the infection). Cell type and time point are not known. The chain links TRBV7-2 to TRBJ1-3; no clear D gene. The CDR3 is CASSLAVLGSGNTIYF. Here the CDR3 DNA reads TGTGCCAGCAGCTTAGCTGTCCTCGGCTCTGGAAACACCATATATTTT. The variable domain in full, with the rest retrieved from reference TRBV7-2 and TRBJ1-3, is GAGVSQSPSNKVTEKGKDVELRCDPISGHTALYWYRQSLGQGLEFLIYFQGNSAPDKSGLPSDRFSAERTGGSVSTLTIQRTQQEDSAVYLCASSLAVLGSGNTIYFGEGSWLTVV.